The rows below give T cell receptor beta chains drawn from one sample of a study of cytomegalovirus exposure and HLA in healthy donors. Sequencing was performed with immunoSEQ multiplex PCR; in TCRdb, only in-frame clones are kept and a portion is missing. The sample has roughly 290,000 clones, around 80% seen once. Sequencing was done on a sample of PBMCs. Receptors were obtained from a girl aged 2 to 9 in good health and CMV-seronegative. Each CDR3 is given with its conserved first and last residue. D genes are given only for firm matches. Size values are once, few and many counts, or a class for expanded clones, and some rows have none.

abundance	v_gene	j_gene	d_gene	CDR3nt	CDR3aa
.	TRBV2	TRBJ2-5	TRBD1	TGTGCCAGCAGTGTAAGACAGGGCCAGGGCCAAGAGACCCAGTACTTC	CASSVRQGQGQETQYF
once	TRBV7-8	TRBJ2-7	TRBD1	TGTGCCAGCAGCCACACAGGGGTGAACTACGAGCAGTACTTC	CASSHTGVNYEQYF
.	TRBV5-1	TRBJ2-7	.	TGCGCCAGCAGCTTGGGGGACACAAGCTCCTACGAGCAGTACTTC	CASSLGDTSSYEQYF
.	TRBV6-5	TRBJ1-3	.	TGTGCCAGCAGTCCAGGGAGGTTACACACCATATATTTT	CASSPGRLHTIYF
.	TRBV16	TRBJ1-2	.	TGTGCCAGCAGCCATGCCCGTGTGTCCTCAGGAGGGGGCTACACCTTC	CASSHARVSSGGGYTF
few	TRBV4-2	TRBJ2-7	TRBD1	TGTGCCAGCAGCCCAGGACAGGGGTTAGACGAGCAGTACTTC	CASSPGQGLDEQYF
once	TRBV18	TRBJ2-3	TRBD1	TGTGCCAGCTCTCCACAGGGGGCAGTCCTCCGCGGTACGCAGTATTTT	CASSPQGAVLRGTQYF
.	TRBV5-1	TRBJ1-2	TRBD1	TGCGCCAGCAGCTCTGGGACAGGGGCAGAGTATGGCTACACCTTC	CASSSGTGAEYGYTF
.	TRBV2	TRBJ1-3	TRBD1	TGTGCCAACATACAGGGGCACACCATATATTTT	CANIQGHTIYF
.	TRBV6-1	TRBJ1-5	TRBD1	TGTGCCAGCAGTCTCACAGGGGGCAATCAGCCCCAGCATTTT	CASSLTGGNQPQHF
.	TRBV28	TRBJ1-3	.	TGTGCCAGCAGTTTAAACACCCCTGGAAACACCATATATTTT	CASSLNTPGNTIYF
.	TRBV6-5	TRBJ2-2	TRBD2	TGTGCCAGCAGTCAGCGGGGCAGAAACACCGGGGAGCTGTTTTTT	CASSQRGRNTGELFF
.	TRBV28	TRBJ1-2	.	TGTGCCAGCACCGAATTCGGGGAAGGAATAGACTATGGCTACACCTTC	CASTEFGEGIDYGYTF
.	TRBV10-2	TRBJ2-3	TRBD2	TGCGCCAGCAGCCGAACTAGCGGCTACACAGATACGCAGTATTTT	CASSRTSGYTDTQYF
.	TRBV27	TRBJ1-2	.	TGTGCCAGCAGTCCTGGGAGGGCTAACTATGGCTACACCTTC	CASSPGRANYGYTF
.	TRBV7-9	TRBJ2-5	.	TGTGCCACCCAGGGTTGGGAGACCCAGTACTTC	CATQGWETQYF
few	TRBV16	TRBJ2-1	.	TGTGCCAGCAGCCAATCGCACAGAAACTCCTACAATGAGCAGTTCTTC	CASSQSHRNSYNEQFF
once	TRBV2	TRBJ1-1	.	TGTGCCAGCTCCGGAGGGAGGGAAGCTTTCTTT	CASSGGREAFF
.	TRBV12-5	TRBJ1-2	.	TGTGCTAGTGGTCCCGCCGGGGGACTAAACTATGGCTACACCTTC	CASGPAGGLNYGYTF
.	TRBV4-1	TRBJ1-6	TRBD1	TGCGCCAGCAGCCAAGTTTGGGCAGGGGGTTCACCCCTCCACTTT	CASSQVWAGGSPLHF
.	TRBV27	TRBJ1-5	TRBD1	TGTGCCAAACAGGGGTTCAATCAGCCCCAGCATTTT	CAKQGFNQPQHF
.	TRBV5-1	TRBJ2-7	TRBD1	TGCGCCAGCAGCTTGGACCCGACAGGGAGCTCCTACGAGCAGTACTTC	CASSLDPTGSSYEQYF
.	TRBV5-1	TRBJ2-7	TRBD1	TGCGCCAGCAGCTTGGCCTCGGGACAGGACTGGACGCCCTACGAGCAGTACTTC	CASSLASGQDWTPYEQYF
.	TRBV7-6	TRBJ2-1	TRBD2	TGTGCCAGCAGCTTAAGCGGGAGATTTTACAATGAGCAGTTCTTC	CASSLSGRFYNEQFF
.	TRBV28	TRBJ2-7	TRBD2	TGTGCCAGCAGCCGCTCTAGCGGGAGGCCCTACGAGCAGTACTTC	CASSRSSGRPYEQYF
.	TRBV30	TRBJ2-7	.	TGTGCCTGGAGTACCCCCCCGCGGGACTACGAGCAGTACTTC	CAWSTPPRDYEQYF
.	TRBV2	TRBJ1-4	.	TGTGCCAGCAGTGAAGCGCGGGTCGGAAAACTGTTTTTT	CASSEARVGKLFF
.	TRBV10-3	TRBJ2-7	TRBD1	TGTGCCATCAGCTGGACAGGGGCCGAAGGATTGAGCTCCTACGAGCAGTACTTC	CAISWTGAEGLSSYEQYF
.	TRBV7-6	TRBJ2-3	.	TGTGCCAGCAGCTTATCGACCGACTACACTAGCACAGATACGCAGTATTTT	CASSLSTDYTSTDTQYF
.	TRBV29-1	TRBJ2-1	TRBD2	TGCAGCGTCGGACTAGCGGGGGGCAATGAGCAGTTCTTC	CSVGLAGGNEQFF
few	TRBV7-3	TRBJ2-7	.	TGTGCCAGCAGCGCCACAGGAAATAGCTACGAGCAGTACTTC	CASSATGNSYEQYF
.	TRBV7-9	TRBJ2-7	.	TGTGCCAGCGAACAGAGTCACGAGCAGTACTTC	CASEQSHEQYF
once	TRBV7-8	TRBJ2-1	TRBD1	TGTGCCAGCAGCTCGGGACAGATTGAGCAGTTCTTC	CASSSGQIEQFF
.	TRBV5-1	TRBJ2-7	TRBD1	TGCGCCAGCAGCTCGGGACAGGGTTACGAGCAGTACTTC	CASSSGQGYEQYF
.	TRBV2	TRBJ2-7	TRBD2	TGTGCCAGCATCCACCTGGCGGGAGGTCTACCTTACGAGCAGTACTTC	CASIHLAGGLPYEQYF
once	TRBV4-2	TRBJ2-7	TRBD2	TGTGCCAGCAGCCAAGGGACTAGCGGGATCTCCTACGAGCAGTACTTC	CASSQGTSGISYEQYF
.	TRBV7-9	TRBJ1-2	TRBD1	TGTTCCAGCGAGCAGGGGGCAGGGGGCTACACCTTC	CSSEQGAGGYTF
.	TRBV9	TRBJ1-1	.	TGTGCCAGCAGCGCGCGGGGAGGGATGAACACTGAAGCTTTCTTT	CASSARGGMNTEAFF
.	TRBV9	TRBJ1-2	.	TGTGCCAGCAGCGTAGCCGGTGGGGAAGCGGACTATGGCTACACCTTC	CASSVAGGEADYGYTF
once	TRBV7-9	TRBJ2-7	TRBD2	TGTGCCAGCAGCTTAGGTCCTAGCGGCTCCTACGAGCAGTACTTC	CASSLGPSGSYEQYF
.	TRBV15	TRBJ2-5	.	TGTGCCACCAGCAGAGATCGGGGGGCCCAAGAGACCCAGTACTTC	CATSRDRGAQETQYF
.	TRBV7-6	TRBJ1-1	.	TGTGCCAGCAGCTTATCGATGGGTAGGGGGAACACTGAAGCTTTCTTT	CASSLSMGRGNTEAFF
.	TRBV11-2	TRBJ2-3	TRBD2	TGTGCCAGCCGTTCGGATGGCCTAGCGGGAGTTTTT	CASRSDGLAGVF
.	TRBV6-5	TRBJ1-1	.	TGTGCCAGCAGTTACCATCGCGGTGAAGCTTTCTTT	CASSYHRGEAFF
.	TRBV7-2	TRBJ1-1	TRBD1	TGTGCCAGCAGCGCACGGACAGGGTTTATGAACACTGAAGCTTTCTTT	CASSARTGFMNTEAFF
.	TRBV4-2	TRBJ2-3	.	TGTGCCAGCAGCCACGTAGGGGAAGATACGCAGTATTTT	CASSHVGEDTQYF
.	TRBV4-1	TRBJ2-7	.	TGCGCCAGCAGCCAGTCGGACTACCACTACGAGCAGTACTTC	CASSQSDYHYEQYF
.	TRBV7-7	TRBJ2-5	TRBD2	TGTGCCAGCAGCTTAGTTCTAGCGGGAGGACAAGAGACCCAGTACTTC	CASSLVLAGGQETQYF
.	TRBV7-9	TRBJ1-3	.	TGTGCCAGCAGCCTCTTTCCAGAGCAGGTATCGGACACCATATATTTT	CASSLFPEQVSDTIYF
.	TRBV5-1	TRBJ1-1	.	TGCGCCAGCAGACTAGGGAACACTGAAGCTTTCTTT	CASRLGNTEAFF
.	TRBV2	TRBJ2-5	.	TGTGCCAGCAGTGGTAATCCAAGCCAGACCCAGTACTTC	CASSGNPSQTQYF
.	TRBV11-2	TRBJ1-5	TRBD1	TGTGCCAGCAGCTTAGAGTGGGGGGACAGGGGGTGTCATCAGCCCCAGCATTTT	CASSLEWGDRGCHQPQHF
.	TRBV9	TRBJ2-5	.	TGTGCCAGCAGCGTAGAGGGGGGGGAACAAGAGACCCAGTACTTC	CASSVEGGEQETQYF
.	TRBV7-2	TRBJ1-2	TRBD1	TGTGCCAGCAGCTTCACACAGGGGGTAAACTATGGCTACACCTTC	CASSFTQGVNYGYTF
few	TRBV5-6	TRBJ2-7	TRBD1	TGTGCCAGCAGCATAGGACAGGGGGCGCTCCAGCAGTACTTC	CASSIGQGALQQYF
.	TRBV2	TRBJ2-7	TRBD1	TGTGCCAGCAAAGAGGACAGGGGATTAAGAAGGGAGCAGTACTTC	CASKEDRGLRREQYF
.	TRBV5-1	TRBJ2-1	.	TGCGCCAGCAGCCTCCCCCGCAATGAGCAGTTCTTC	CASSLPRNEQFF